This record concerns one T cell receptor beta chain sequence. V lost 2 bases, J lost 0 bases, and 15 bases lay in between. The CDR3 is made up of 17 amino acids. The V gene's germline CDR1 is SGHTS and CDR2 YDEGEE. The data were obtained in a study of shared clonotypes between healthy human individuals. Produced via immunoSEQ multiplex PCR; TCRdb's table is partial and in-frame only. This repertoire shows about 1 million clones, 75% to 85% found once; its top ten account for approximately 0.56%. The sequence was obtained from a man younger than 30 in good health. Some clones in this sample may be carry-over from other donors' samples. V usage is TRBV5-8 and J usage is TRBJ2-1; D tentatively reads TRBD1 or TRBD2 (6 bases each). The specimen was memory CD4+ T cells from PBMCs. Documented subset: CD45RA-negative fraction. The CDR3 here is CASSFRGAQLSYNEQFF. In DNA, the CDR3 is TGTGCCAGCAGCTTTAGGGGGGCTCAACTCTCCTACAATGAGCAGTTCTTC. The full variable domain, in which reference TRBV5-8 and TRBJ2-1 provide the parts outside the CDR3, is EAGVTQSPTHLIKTRGQQATLRCSPISGHTSVYWYQQALGLGLQFLLWYDEGEERNRGNFPPRFSGRQFPNYSSELNVNALELEDSALYLCASSFRGAQLSYNEQFFGPGTRLTVL.